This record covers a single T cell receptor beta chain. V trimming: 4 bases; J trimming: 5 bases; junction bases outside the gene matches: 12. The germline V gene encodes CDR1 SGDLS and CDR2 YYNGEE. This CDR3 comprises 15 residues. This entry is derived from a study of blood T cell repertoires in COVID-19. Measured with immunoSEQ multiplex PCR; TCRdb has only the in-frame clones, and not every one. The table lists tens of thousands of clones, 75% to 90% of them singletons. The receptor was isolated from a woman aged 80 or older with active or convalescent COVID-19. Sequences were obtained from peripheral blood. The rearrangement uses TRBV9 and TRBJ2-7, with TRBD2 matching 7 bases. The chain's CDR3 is CASSSQYGGGDEQYF. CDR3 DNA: TGTGCCAGCAGCTCTCAATATGGGGGAGGGGACGAGCAGTACTTC.